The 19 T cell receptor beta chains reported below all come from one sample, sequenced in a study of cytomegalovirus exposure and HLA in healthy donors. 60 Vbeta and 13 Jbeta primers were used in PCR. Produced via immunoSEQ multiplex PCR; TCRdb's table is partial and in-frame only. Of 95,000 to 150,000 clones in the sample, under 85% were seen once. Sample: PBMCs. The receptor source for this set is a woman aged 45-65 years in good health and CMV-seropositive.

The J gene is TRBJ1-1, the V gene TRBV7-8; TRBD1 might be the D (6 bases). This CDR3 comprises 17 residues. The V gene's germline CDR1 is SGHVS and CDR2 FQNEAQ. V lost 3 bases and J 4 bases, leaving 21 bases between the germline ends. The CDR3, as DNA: TGTGCCAGCAGCTTCAGTCAGGGGAAGGGGTCCGGCACTGAAGCTTTCTTT. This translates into CASSFSQGKGSGTEAFF.

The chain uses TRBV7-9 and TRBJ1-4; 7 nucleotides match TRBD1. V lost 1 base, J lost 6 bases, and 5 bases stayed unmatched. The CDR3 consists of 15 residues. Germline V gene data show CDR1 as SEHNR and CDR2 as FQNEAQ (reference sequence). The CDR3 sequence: CASSLGGQIDEKLFF. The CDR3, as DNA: TGTGCCAGCAGCTTAGGGGGACAGATAGATGAAAAACTGTTTTTT. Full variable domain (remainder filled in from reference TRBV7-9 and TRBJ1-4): DTGVSQNPRHKITKRGQNVTFRCDPISEHNRLYWYRQTLGQGPEFLTYFQNEAQLEKSRLLSDRFSAERPKGSFSTLEIQRTEQGDSAMYLCASSLGGQIDEKLFFGSGTQLSVL.

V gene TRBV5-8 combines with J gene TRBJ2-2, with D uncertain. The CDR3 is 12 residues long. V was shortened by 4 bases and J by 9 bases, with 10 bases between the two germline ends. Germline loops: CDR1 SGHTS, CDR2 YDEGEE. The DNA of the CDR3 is TGTGCCAGCAGCCACTCCCGCCGGGAGCTGTTTTTT. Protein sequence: CASSHSRRELFF.

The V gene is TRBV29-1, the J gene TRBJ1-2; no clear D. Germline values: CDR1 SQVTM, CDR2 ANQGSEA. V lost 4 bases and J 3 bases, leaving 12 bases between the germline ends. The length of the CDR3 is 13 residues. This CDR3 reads CSVGSRSDYGYTF. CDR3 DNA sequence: TGCAGCGTTGGAAGCAGGTCCGACTATGGCTACACCTTC.

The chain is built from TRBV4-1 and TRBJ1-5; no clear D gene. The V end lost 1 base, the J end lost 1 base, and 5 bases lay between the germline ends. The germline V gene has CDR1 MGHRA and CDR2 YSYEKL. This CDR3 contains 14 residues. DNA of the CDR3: TGCGCCAGCAGCCAAGGAGGAAGCAATCAGCCCCAGCATTTT. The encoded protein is CASSQGGSNQPQHF.

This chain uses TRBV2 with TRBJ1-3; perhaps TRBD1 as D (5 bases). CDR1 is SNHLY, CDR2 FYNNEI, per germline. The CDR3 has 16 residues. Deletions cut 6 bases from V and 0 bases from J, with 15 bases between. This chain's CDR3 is CASSSQVGFSGNTIYF. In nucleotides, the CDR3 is TGTGCCAGCAGCTCACAGGTCGGGTTCTCTGGAAACACCATATATTTT. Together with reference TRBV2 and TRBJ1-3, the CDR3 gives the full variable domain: EPEVTQTPSHQVTQMGQEVILRCVPISNHLYFYWYRQILGQKVEFLVSFYNNEISEKSEIFDDQFSVERPDGSNFTLKIRSTKLEDSAMYFCASSSQVGFSGNTIYFGEGSWLTVV.

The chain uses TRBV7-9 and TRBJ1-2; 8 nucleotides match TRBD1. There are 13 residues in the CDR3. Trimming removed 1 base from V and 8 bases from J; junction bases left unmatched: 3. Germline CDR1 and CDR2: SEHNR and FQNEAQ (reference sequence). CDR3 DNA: TGTGCCAGCAGCTTAGGACAGGGGCACGGCTACACCTTC. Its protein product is CASSLGQGHGYTF.

In nucleotides, the CDR3 is TGCGCCAGCAGCCAAGGTCCATCTAGCGGGGGGGGTAATGAGCAGTTCTTC. It is translated as CASSQGPSSGGGNEQFF. The chain couples TRBV4-3 to TRBJ2-1; TRBD2 matches at 12 bases. Germline-derived CDR1 and CDR2 are LGHNA and YSLEER. The CDR3 contains 17 residues. V was clipped by 1 base and J by 7 bases; unmatched bases: 8.

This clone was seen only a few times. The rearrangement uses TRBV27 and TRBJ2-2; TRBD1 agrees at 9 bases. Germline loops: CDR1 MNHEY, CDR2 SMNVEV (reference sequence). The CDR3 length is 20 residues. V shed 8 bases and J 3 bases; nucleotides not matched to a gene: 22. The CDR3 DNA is TGTGCCAGCCGAAGCGGCTACCCCGGGACAGGGAGAGGGGACACCGGGGAGCTGTTTTTT. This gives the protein CASRSGYPGTGRGDTGELFF.

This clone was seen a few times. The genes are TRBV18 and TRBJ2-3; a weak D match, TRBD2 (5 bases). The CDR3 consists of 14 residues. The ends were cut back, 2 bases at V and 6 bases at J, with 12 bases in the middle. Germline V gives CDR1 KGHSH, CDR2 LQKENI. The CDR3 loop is CASSPAGEEDTQYF. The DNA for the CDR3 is TGTGCCAGCTCACCAGCGGGCGAGGAGGATACGCAGTATTTT.

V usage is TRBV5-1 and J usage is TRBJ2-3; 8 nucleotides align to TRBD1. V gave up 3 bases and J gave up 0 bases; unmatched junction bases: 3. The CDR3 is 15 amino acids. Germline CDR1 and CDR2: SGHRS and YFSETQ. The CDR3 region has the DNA TGCGCCAGCAGCTACCGGACAGGGAGCACAGATACGCAGTATTTT. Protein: CASSYRTGSTDTQYF.

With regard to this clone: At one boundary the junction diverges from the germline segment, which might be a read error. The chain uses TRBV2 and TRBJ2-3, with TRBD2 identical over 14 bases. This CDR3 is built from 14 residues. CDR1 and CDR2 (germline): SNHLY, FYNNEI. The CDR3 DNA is TGTGCCAGCAGTGAAGCGCTTAGGACTAGCGGGAGGCTGTTT. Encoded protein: CASSEALRTSGRLF.

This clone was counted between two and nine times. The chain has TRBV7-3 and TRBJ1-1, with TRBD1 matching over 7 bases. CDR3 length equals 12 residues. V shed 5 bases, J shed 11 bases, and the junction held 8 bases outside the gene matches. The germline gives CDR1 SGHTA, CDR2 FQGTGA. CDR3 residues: CASSPQGGPAFF. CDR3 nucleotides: TGTGCCAGCAGCCCGCAGGGGGGCCCTGCTTTCTTT.

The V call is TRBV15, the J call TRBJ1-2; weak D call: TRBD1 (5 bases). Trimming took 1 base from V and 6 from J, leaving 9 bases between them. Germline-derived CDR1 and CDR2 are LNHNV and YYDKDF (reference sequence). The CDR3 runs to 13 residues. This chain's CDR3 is CATSRAGGDGYTF. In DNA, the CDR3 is TGTGCCACCAGCAGAGCCGGGGGAGATGGCTACACCTTC.

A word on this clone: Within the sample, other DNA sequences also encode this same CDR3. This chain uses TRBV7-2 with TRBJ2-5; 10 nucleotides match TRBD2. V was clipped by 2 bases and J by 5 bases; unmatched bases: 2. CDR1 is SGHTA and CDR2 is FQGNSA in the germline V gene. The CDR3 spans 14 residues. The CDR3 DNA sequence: TGTGCCAGCAGCTTACAGCGGGGGGGGGAGACCCAGTACTTC. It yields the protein CASSLQRGGETQYF.

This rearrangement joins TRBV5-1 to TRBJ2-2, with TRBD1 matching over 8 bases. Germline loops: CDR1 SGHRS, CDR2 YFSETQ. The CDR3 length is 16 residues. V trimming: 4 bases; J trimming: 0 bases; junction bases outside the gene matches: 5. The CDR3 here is CASSPRQGSNTGELFF. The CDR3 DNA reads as TGCGCCAGCAGCCCAAGACAGGGGTCGAACACCGGGGAGCTGTTTTTT.

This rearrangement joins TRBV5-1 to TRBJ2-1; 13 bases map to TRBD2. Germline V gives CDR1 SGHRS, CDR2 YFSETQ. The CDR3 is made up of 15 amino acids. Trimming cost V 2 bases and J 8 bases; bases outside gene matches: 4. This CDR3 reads CASSFRTSGSDEQFF. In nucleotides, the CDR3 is TGCGCCAGCAGCTTCAGGACTAGCGGGAGCGATGAGCAGTTCTTC.

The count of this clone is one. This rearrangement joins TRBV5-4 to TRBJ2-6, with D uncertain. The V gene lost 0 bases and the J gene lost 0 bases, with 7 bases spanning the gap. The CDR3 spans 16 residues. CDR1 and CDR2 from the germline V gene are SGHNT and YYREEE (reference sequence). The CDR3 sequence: CASSLGQISGANVLTF. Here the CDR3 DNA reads TGTGCCAGCAGCTTGGGACAAATCTCTGGGGCCAACGTCCTGACTTTC.

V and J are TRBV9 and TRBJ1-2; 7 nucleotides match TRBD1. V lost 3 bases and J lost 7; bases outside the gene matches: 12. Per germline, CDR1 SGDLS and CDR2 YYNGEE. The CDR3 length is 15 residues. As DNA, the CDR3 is TGTGCCAGCAGCGACCCAACTAGGGGGCAGATTGGCTACACCTTC. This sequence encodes CASSDPTRGQIGYTF.